One and the same sample provided the 10 T cell receptor beta chains below, sequenced in a study of T cell responses to AZD1222 COVID-19 vaccine. Using immunoSEQ multiplex PCR, the repertoire was profiled, and TCRdb retains in-frame clones only, with some absent. Among some 80,000 clones listed, approximately 91% were seen once. Source: peripheral blood, taken on day 0 of AZD1222 vaccination. The receptors shown here come from an adult in good health.

This clone was seen just once. The J gene is TRBJ1-4, the V gene TRBV2; no firm D call. Germline V gene data show CDR1 as SNHLY and CDR2 as FYNNEI. The CDR3 is 12 amino acids. With 7 bases removed from V and 8 bases from J, the gap between germline ends came to 11 bases. CDR3 loop: CASTSWREKLFF. CDR3 coding DNA: TGTGCCAGCACTAGTTGGCGGGAAAAACTGTTTTTT.

V is TRBV5-1 and J is TRBJ2-7; D gene uncertain. V was shortened by 0 bases and J by 1 base, with 11 bases between the two germline ends. Germline V gene data show CDR1 as SGHRS and CDR2 as YFSETQ. This CDR3 comprises 15 residues. CDR3 region: CASSLGSGFSYEQYF. Here the CDR3 DNA reads TGCGCCAGCAGCTTGGGATCTGGATTTTCCTACGAGCAGTACTTC.

The gene calls are TRBV5-1 and TRBJ1-3; D is uncertain. Germline V gives CDR1 SGHRS, CDR2 YFSETQ. V was clipped by 4 bases and J by 0 bases, with 11 bases between them. This CDR3 spans 15 amino acids. The CDR3 DNA reads TGCGCCAGCAGCCCGGACGGAGCCTCTGGAAACACCATATATTTT. Amino acid sequence: CASSPDGASGNTIYF.

The chain joins TRBV28 to TRBJ1-5; D is unresolved. Looked up from germline, CDR1 is MDHEN and CDR2 is SYDVKM. CDR3 size: 14 residues. V gave up 2 bases and J gave up 3 bases, with 8 bases separating them. CDR3 sequence reads: CASSLREYNQPQHF. CDR3 nucleotide sequence: TGTGCCAGCAGTTTACGGGAGTACAATCAGCCCCAGCATTTT.

The chain joins TRBV9 to TRBJ1-6; D possibly corresponds to TRBD1 (5 bases). This CDR3 contains 15 residues. Deletions cut 3 bases from V and 2 bases from J, with 9 bases between. Germline-derived CDR1 and CDR2 are SGDLS and YYNGEE. As DNA, the CDR3 is TGTGCCAGCAGCGCCAGGGAACCCTATAATTCACCCCTCCACTTT. Protein product: CASSAREPYNSPLHF.

The gene calls are TRBV21-1 and TRBJ2-3; whether TRBD2, the table's D call, matches the DNA was not checked. TRBV21-1 is reported as a pseudogene. The CDR3 totals 18 residues. The CDR3 here is CASSNLRRASGYTDTQYF. The CDR3 DNA reads TGTGCCAGCAGCAATTTACGCAGGGCTAGCGGGTACACAGATACGCAGTATTTT.

This chain links TRBV18 with TRBJ1-1, with D perhaps matching TRBD1 (6 bases). V gave up 2 bases and J gave up 4 bases, with 14 bases separating them. From germline, CDR1 is KGHSH and CDR2 LQKENI. This CDR3 is built from 15 residues. CDR3 residues: CASSPKGRGSTEAFF. CDR3 nucleotides: TGTGCCAGCTCACCAAAGGGCAGGGGCAGCACTGAAGCTTTCTTT.

J is TRBJ1-1 and V is TRBV19, with a possible D match to TRBD1 (6 bases). The V end was cut by 7 bases, the J end by 1 base, with 16 bases between. The germline V gene encodes CDR1 LNHDA and CDR2 SQIVND (reference sequence). There are 15 residues in the CDR3. The CDR3 DNA reads TGTGCCAGTATCCTGGGGGCGCAGGGGAACACTGAAGCTTTCTTT. It is translated as CASILGAQGNTEAFF.

The J gene is TRBJ1-6, the V gene TRBV5-6, with D possibly TRBD1 on 5 matching bases. The CDR3 is 16 residues long. CDR1 SGHDT and CDR2 YYEEEE come from the germline V gene. Trimming left V 4 bases short and J 5 bases short, with 16 bases between. The CDR3 here is CASSPRSGTDNSPLHF. CDR3 DNA: TGTGCCAGCAGCCCCCGCTCAGGGACGGATAATTCACCCCTCCACTTT. Supplemented by reference TRBV5-6 and TRBJ1-6, the full variable domain reads DAGVTQSPTHLIKTRGQQVTLRCSPKSGHDTVSWYQQALGQGPQFIFQYYEEEERQRGNFPDRFSGHQFPNYSSELNVNALLLGDSALYLCASSPRSGTDNSPLHFGNGTRLTVT.

This chain joins TRBV7-3 and TRBJ2-1, with TRBD2 matching 7 bases. The CDR3 length is 15 residues. Per the germline V gene, CDR1 is SGHTA and CDR2 is FQGTGA. V gave up 5 bases and J gave up 6 bases; unmatched junction bases: 10. For the CDR3, the DNA is TGTGCCAGCAGCGTCCGTAAGGGACTATCCAATGAGCAGTTCTTC. Amino acid sequence: CASSVRKGLSNEQFF.